The clone carrying this TCR beta chain has a count of ten or more. These data are taken from a study of identical twins. Germline lookup yields CDR1 DFQATT and CDR2 SNEGSKA (reference sequence). This CDR3 contains 14 residues. J lost 2 bases, V lost 0 bases, and 3 bases had no gene match. TCRdb redid the calling of the 5' RACE reads with MiXCR, one entry per CDR3 protein. This sample has under 350,000 distinct CDR3 sequences, with 7.5% to 9.5% found just once. The same sample was also used in a study of yellow fever vaccine responses in identical twins.

The clonotype originates from a young woman in good health. The chain carries TRBV20-1 and TRBJ1-2; the match to TRBD1 covers 7 bases. The sequencing input was CD8+ T cells sorted from blood. The CDR3 coding sequence is TGCAGTGCTAGAGATTGGACAGGAAACTATGGCTACACCTTC. Translating it yields CSARDWTGNYGYTF.